This entry lists 24 T cell receptor beta chains sequenced from one sample in a study of molecular identifiers for immune sequencing clone quantification. TCRdb re-called the PCR reads through MiXCR, storing one row per CDR3 protein. The sample has 490,000 or so distinct CDR3 sequences; roughly a fifth are singletons. Material: naive CD8+ T cells from blood, with Jurkat cell RNA spiked in. Subset in this sample: FACS-sorted CD8+CD4-CCR7+CD45RA+ naive T cells. All receptors derive from a human donor in good health. Some libraries in this study had Jurkat cell RNA spiked in.

The sample holds a few counts of this clonotype. V usage is TRBV6-5 and J usage is TRBJ2-7, with 9 bases that match TRBD2. Germline CDR1 is MNHEY and CDR2 is SVGAGI. The length of the CDR3 is 15 residues. J gave up 0 bases and V 5 bases, and 5 bases lay outside the gene matches. The CDR3 nucleotides read TGTGCCAGCAGTGATAGCGGGGGAAGCTCCTACGAGCAGTACTTC. This gives the protein CASSDSGGSSYEQYF.

This clonotype was counted between two and nine times. This chain connects TRBV4-1 to TRBJ1-1; D gene unclear. The CDR3 covers 13 residues. Trimming stripped 3 bases from V and 8 bases from J, with 13 bases between. Germline CDR1 reads MGHRA; CDR2 reads YSYEKL. This chain's CDR3 is CASSQISGEEAFF. The CDR3 DNA reads as TGCGCCAGCAGCCAGATCTCCGGGGAAGAAGCTTTCTTT.

The chain is built from TRBV20-1 and TRBJ1-5, with 10 bases that match TRBD1. The J segment lost 7 bases and the V segment lost 4 bases, leaving 7 bases of the junction unmatched. The CDR3 extends over 14 amino acids. Germline assignment: CDR1 DFQATT and CDR2 SNEGSKA (reference sequence). For the CDR3, the DNA is TGCAGTGCTATGGGACAGGGGAATGGGCAGCCCCAGCATTTT. Translating gives CSAMGQGNGQPQHF.

This clonotype was counted a few times. The chain combines TRBV6-2 or TRBV6-3 with TRBJ2-5; 14 nucleotides line up with TRBD2. The CDR3 has 15 amino acids. Germline assignment: CDR1 MNHEY and CDR2 SVGEGT. V shed 6 bases and J 4 bases; nucleotides not matched to a gene: 4. CDR3 nucleotide sequence: TGTGCCAGCAGGGTCGGACTAGCGGGGGGAGAGACCCAGTACTTC. It yields the protein CASRVGLAGGETQYF.

This clonotype has a count of ten or more. The chain carries TRBV20-1 and TRBJ1-1; 7 bases fit TRBD1. V lost 1 base, J lost 5 bases, and 7 bases stayed unmatched. Germline values: CDR1 DFQATT, CDR2 SNEGSKA (reference sequence). The length of the CDR3 is 14 residues. CDR3 sequence (DNA): TGCAGTGCTAGAGGTGAGGGGGCGCATACTGAAGCTTTCTTT. It specifies CSARGEGAHTEAFF.

This clonotype was counted between two and nine times. The rearrangement uses TRBV11-2 and TRBJ2-7, with D perhaps TRBD2 (6 bases). This CDR3 comprises 15 residues. Germline-derived CDR1 and CDR2 are SGHAT and FQNNGV. Trimming took 2 bases from V and 7 from J, leaving 18 bases between them. Here the CDR3 reads CASSLSGSTGEEQYF. In DNA, the CDR3 is TGTGCCAGCAGCTTATCGGGCTCCACGGGGGAAGAGCAGTACTTC.

The rearrangement links TRBV28 to TRBJ2-7; 9 bases map to TRBD1. The germline V gene encodes CDR1 MDHEN and CDR2 SYDVKM. Trimming cost V 6 bases and J 6 bases; bases outside gene matches: 18. CDR3 length equals 17 residues. The CDR3 loop reads CASSPMTGGVGVGEQYF. For the CDR3, the DNA is TGTGCCAGCAGCCCTATGACAGGGGGTGTTGGGGTAGGCGAGCAGTACTTC.

The rearrangement uses TRBV19 and TRBJ2-5, with D possibly TRBD1 on 5 matching bases. The CDR3 sequence is 14 residues long. Looked up from germline, CDR1 is LNHDA and CDR2 is SQIVND (reference sequence). Trimming took off 0 bases at V and 7 bases at J, with 12 bases between the two ends. The CDR3 DNA is TGTGCCAGTAGTATAGAGGGATGGCAGGGGACCCAGTACTTC. This translates into CASSIEGWQGTQYF. Supplemented by reference TRBV19 and TRBJ2-5, the full variable domain reads DGGITQSPKYLFRKEGQNVTLSCEQNLNHDAMYWYRQDPGQGLRLIYYSQIVNDFQKGDIAEGYSVSREKKESFPLTVTSAQKNPTAFYLCASSIEGWQGTQYFGPGTRLLVL.

The chain links TRBV12-3 or TRBV12-4 to TRBJ2-7, with TRBD2 matching over 8 bases. Trimming at V came to 1 base and at J to 5 bases, leaving 7 bases not matched to a gene. The CDR3 length is 15 residues. The CDR3 nucleotides are TGTGCCAGCAGTTTAGGGGGCGGGGGGTTTGACGAGCAGTACTTC. This translates into CASSLGGGGFDEQYF.

This clonotype was recorded a few times. The V gene is TRBV20-1, the J gene TRBJ2-5, with 10 nucleotides matching TRBD2. The CDR3 is 15 residues long. From germline, CDR1 is DFQATT and CDR2 SNEGSKA (reference sequence). Trimming cost V 5 bases and J 5 bases; bases outside gene matches: 11. The CDR3, as DNA: TGCAGTGCTGGCTCACTAGCGGGGTTTTCTGAGACCCAGTACTTC. Translated, it gives CSAGSLAGFSETQYF.

This clonotype was detected a few times. V and J are TRBV6-5 and TRBJ2-7; 11 nucleotides match TRBD1. Germline assignment: CDR1 MNHEY and CDR2 SVGAGI. The V gene end was trimmed by 7 bases and the J gene end by 8 bases; junction bases not matched to a gene: 10. The CDR3 extends over 14 amino acids. The CDR3 region is CASTNRTGGRKQYF. DNA for the CDR3: TGTGCCAGCACCAACCGGACAGGGGGCAGGAAGCAGTACTTC.

There are many counts of this clonotype. This sequence joins TRBV6-2 or TRBV6-3 and TRBJ2-1, with 7 bases identical to TRBD2. V trimming: 7 bases; J trimming: 2 bases; junction bases outside the gene matches: 14. In germline, CDR1 is MNHEY, CDR2 SVGEGT. The CDR3 runs to 17 residues. The CDR3 region is CASTEAKRGAAYNEQFF. In DNA form, the CDR3 reads TGTGCCAGCACCGAGGCTAAGCGGGGAGCAGCCTACAATGAGCAGTTCTTC.

This chain uses TRBV19 with TRBJ1-1; TRBD1 might be the D (6 bases). With 7 bases removed from V and 6 bases from J, the gap between germline ends came to 15 bases. This CDR3 is 13 amino acids long. Germline lookup yields CDR1 LNHDA and CDR2 SQIVND (reference sequence). This CDR3 is CASTPGGGSEAFF. The CDR3, as DNA: TGTGCCAGTACTCCCGGGGGGGGCTCTGAAGCTTTCTTT.

This clonotype has at least ten counts. The V gene is TRBV7-6, the J gene TRBJ2-6, with TRBD2 identical over 11 bases. This CDR3 region has 18 residues. The germline gives CDR1 SGHVS, CDR2 FNYEAQ. The V gene end was trimmed by 7 bases and the J gene end by 3 bases; junction bases not matched to a gene: 11. The DNA for the CDR3 is TGTGCCAGCACAACAACCGGGACTAGCGGTCGTGGGGCCAACGTCCTGACTTTC. It specifies CASTTTGTSGRGANVLTF. The variable domain in full, completed from reference TRBV7-6 and TRBJ2-6, reads GAGVSQSPRYKVTKRGQDVALRCDPISGHVSLYWYRQALGQGPEFLTYFNYEAQQDKSGLPNDRFSAERPEGSISTLTIQRTEQRDSAMYRCASTTTGTSGRGANVLTFGAGSRLTVL.

This rearrangement joins TRBV4-3 to TRBJ1-5, with D maybe TRBD1 (5 bases). The CDR3 has 14 amino acids. V gave up 0 bases and J gave up 7 bases, with 10 bases separating them. CDR1 LGHNA and CDR2 YSLEER come from the germline V gene. The CDR3 spells CASSQEAGMQPQHF. As DNA, the CDR3 is TGCGCCAGCAGCCAAGAAGCAGGGATGCAGCCCCAGCATTTT.

The table lists this clonotype with many counts. The V and J genes are TRBV7-9 and TRBJ2-1; 7 nucleotides agree with TRBD1. The J segment lost 3 bases and the V segment lost 5 bases, leaving 7 bases of the junction unmatched. Germline CDR1 is SEHNR and CDR2 is FQNEAQ (reference sequence). The CDR3 spans 15 residues. CDR3 in DNA: TGTGCCAGCAGCCCAGGCCCAGGGGGCTACAATGAGCAGTTCTTC. As protein: CASSPGPGGYNEQFF.

The chain links TRBV21-1 to TRBJ2-7; the D call of TRBD1 is as the table states it, not checked on the DNA. TRBV21-1 is termed a pseudogene. This CDR3 is built from 15 residues. The CDR3 spells CASRSPRNGSYEQYF. For the CDR3, the DNA is TGTGCCAGCAGGTCCCCGAGAAACGGATCCTACGAGCAGTACTTC.

This rearrangement joins TRBV21-1 to TRBJ2-7; TRBD2 is the table's D call, not checked against the DNA. TRBV21-1 is noted as a pseudogene. CDR3 length: 16 residues. For the CDR3, the DNA is TGTGCCAGCAGATTTTTAAGAGGAGAGGCCCTCTACGAGCAGTACTTC. Protein: CASRFLRGEALYEQYF.

There are many counts of this clonotype. The chain links TRBV12-3 or TRBV12-4 to TRBJ1-1, with unresolved D. The V and J ends lost 2 bases and 0 bases respectively, with 4 bases between them. There are 13 residues in the CDR3. CDR3: CASSLLVNTEAFF. CDR3 DNA: TGTGCCAGCAGTTTATTGGTGAACACTGAAGCTTTCTTT.

This clonotype appeared many times. CDR3 protein: CASSSRTSPQETQYF. The CDR3, as DNA: TGTGCCAGCAGCTCCCGGACTAGTCCGCAAGAGACCCAGTACTTC. The chain is built from TRBV7-9 and TRBJ2-5; the match to TRBD2 covers 7 bases. The CDR3 spans 15 residues. Germline V gene data show CDR1 as SEHNR and CDR2 as FQNEAQ (reference sequence). J lost 2 bases, V lost 4 bases, and 7 bases had no gene match.

This chain connects TRBV27 to TRBJ2-7; D is perhaps TRBD2 (6 bases). Germline CDR1 MNHEY, CDR2 SMNVEV (reference sequence). CDR3 size: 14 residues. V lost 2 bases and J lost 6, with 14 bases in between. CDR3 sequence (DNA): TGTGCCAGCAGTTTAGGGGGGTCCCTGATCGAGCAGTACTTC. This sequence encodes CASSLGGSLIEQYF.

This clonotype was counted only a few times. The chain uses TRBV13 and TRBJ2-2; D possibly uses TRBD1 or TRBD2 (6 bases each). Germline CDR1 and CDR2: PRHDT and FYEKMQ (reference sequence). Trimming took off 2 bases at V and 5 bases at J, with 9 bases between the two ends. The CDR3 totals 14 residues. The CDR3 sequence is CASSLRGATGELFF. CDR3 DNA sequence: TGTGCCAGCAGCTTAAGGGGGGCAACCGGGGAGCTGTTTTTT.

This clonotype was detected ten times or more. This chain joins TRBV6-6 and TRBJ2-2; 9 positions agree with TRBD1. With V trimmed by 0 bases and J by 8 bases, 13 bases remained unmatched. The germline gives CDR1 MNHNY, CDR2 SVGAGI (reference sequence). The CDR3 is 18 residues long. CDR3 region: CASSYSMGGYRGQGELFF. The CDR3 DNA is TGTGCCAGCAGTTACTCGATGGGCGGGTACAGGGGGCAGGGGGAGCTGTTTTTT.

The genes are TRBV6-5 and TRBJ2-7; either TRBD1 or TRBD2 may fit D (6 bases each). Per germline, CDR1 MNHEY and CDR2 SVGAGI. V was clipped by 4 bases and J by 3 bases, with 13 bases between them. The CDR3 spans 14 residues. The CDR3 sequence: CASSSEGGVYEQYF. In nucleotides, the CDR3 is TGTGCCAGCAGTTCGGAGGGGGGAGTCTACGAGCAGTACTTC.